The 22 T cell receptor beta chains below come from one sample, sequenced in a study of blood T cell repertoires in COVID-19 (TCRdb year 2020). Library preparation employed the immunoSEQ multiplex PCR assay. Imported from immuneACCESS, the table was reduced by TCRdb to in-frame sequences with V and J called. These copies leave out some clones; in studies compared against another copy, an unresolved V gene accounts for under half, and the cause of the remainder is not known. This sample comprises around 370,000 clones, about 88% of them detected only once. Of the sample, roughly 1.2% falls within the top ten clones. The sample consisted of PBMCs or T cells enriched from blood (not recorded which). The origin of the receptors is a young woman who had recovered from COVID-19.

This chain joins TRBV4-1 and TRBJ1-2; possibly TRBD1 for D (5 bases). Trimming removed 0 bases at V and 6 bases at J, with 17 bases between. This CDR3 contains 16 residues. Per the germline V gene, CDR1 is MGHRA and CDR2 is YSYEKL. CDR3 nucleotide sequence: TGCGCCAGCAGCCAAGATAAAGTGGGGGGTAGGCATGGCTACACCTTC. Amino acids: CASSQDKVGGRHGYTF.

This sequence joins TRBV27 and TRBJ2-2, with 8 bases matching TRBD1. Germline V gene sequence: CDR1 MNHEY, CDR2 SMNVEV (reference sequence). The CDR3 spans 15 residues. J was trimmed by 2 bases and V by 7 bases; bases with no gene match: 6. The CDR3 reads CASNRGQVNTGELFF. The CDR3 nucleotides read TGTGCCAGCAACCGGGGACAGGTTAACACCGGGGAGCTGTTTTTT.

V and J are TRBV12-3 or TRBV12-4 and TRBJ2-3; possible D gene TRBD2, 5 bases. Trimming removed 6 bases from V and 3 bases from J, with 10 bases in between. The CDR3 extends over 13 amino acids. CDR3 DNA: TGTGCCAGCAGCTCCGGCGGGACAGATACGCAGTATTTT. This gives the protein CASSSGGTDTQYF.

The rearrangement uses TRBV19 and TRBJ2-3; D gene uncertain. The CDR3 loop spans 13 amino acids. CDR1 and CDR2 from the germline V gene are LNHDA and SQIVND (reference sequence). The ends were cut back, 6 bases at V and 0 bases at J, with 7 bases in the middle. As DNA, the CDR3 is TGTGCCAGTAGCGGGTACAGCACAGATACGCAGTATTTT. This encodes CASSGYSTDTQYF.

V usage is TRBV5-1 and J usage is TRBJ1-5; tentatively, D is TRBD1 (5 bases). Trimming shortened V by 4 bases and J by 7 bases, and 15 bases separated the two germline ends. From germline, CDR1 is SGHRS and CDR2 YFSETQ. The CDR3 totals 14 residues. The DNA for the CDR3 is TGCGCCAGCAGCCCAACGTCAGGGAAACAGCCCCAGCATTTT. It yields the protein CASSPTSGKQPQHF.

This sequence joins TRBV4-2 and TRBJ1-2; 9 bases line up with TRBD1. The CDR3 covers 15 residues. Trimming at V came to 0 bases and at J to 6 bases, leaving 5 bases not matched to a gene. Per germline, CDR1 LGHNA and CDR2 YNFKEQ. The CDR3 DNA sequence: TGTGCCAGCAGCCAAGATGGAGACAGGGGGGATGGCTACACCTTC. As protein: CASSQDGDRGDGYTF.

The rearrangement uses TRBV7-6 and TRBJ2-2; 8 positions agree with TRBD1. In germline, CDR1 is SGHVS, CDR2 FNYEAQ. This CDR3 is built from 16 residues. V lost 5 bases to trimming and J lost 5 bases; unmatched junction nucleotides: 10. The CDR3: CASSATPGGETGELFF. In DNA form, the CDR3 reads TGTGCCAGCAGCGCCACCCCAGGGGGCGAGACCGGGGAGCTGTTTTTT.

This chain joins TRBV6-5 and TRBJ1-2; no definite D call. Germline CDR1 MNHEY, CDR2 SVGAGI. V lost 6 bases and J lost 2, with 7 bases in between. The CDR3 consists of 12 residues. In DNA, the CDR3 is TGTGCCAGCAGGACACCCAACTATGGCTACACCTTC. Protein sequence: CASRTPNYGYTF.

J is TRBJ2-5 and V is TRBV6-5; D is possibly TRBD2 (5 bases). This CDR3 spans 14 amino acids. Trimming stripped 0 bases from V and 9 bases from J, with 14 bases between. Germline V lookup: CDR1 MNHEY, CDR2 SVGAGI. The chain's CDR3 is CASSYSAKLEAQYF. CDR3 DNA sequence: TGTGCCAGCAGTTACTCGGCGAAGCTGGAGGCCCAGTACTTC.

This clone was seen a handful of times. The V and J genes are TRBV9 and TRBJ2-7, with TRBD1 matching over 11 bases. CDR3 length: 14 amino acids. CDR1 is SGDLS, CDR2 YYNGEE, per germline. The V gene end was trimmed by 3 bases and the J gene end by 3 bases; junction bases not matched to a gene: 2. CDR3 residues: CASSAGTGGYEQYF. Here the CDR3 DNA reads TGTGCCAGCAGCGCCGGGACAGGGGGCTACGAGCAGTACTTC.

The CDR3 is CASSLQVSLSYGYTF. The CDR3, as DNA: TGTGCCAGCAGCCTACAGGTTTCACTCAGCTATGGCTACACCTTC. The chain uses TRBV11-2 and TRBJ1-2; possibly TRBD1 for D (5 bases). V dropped 5 bases and J dropped 4 bases, with 17 bases sitting between them. CDR3 length equals 15 residues. The germline CDR1 and CDR2 sequences are SGHAT and FQNNGV.

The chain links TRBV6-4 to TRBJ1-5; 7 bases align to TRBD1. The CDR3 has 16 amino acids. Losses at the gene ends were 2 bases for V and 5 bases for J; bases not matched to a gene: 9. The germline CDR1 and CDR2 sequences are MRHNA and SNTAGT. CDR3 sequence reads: CASSDRVRGLYQPQHF. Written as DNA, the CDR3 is TGTGCCAGCAGTGACCGGGTCAGGGGGTTGTATCAGCCCCAGCATTTT.

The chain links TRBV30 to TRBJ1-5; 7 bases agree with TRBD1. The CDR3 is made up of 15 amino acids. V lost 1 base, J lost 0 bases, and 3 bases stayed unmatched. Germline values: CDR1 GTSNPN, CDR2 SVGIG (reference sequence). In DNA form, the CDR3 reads TGTGCCTGGAGTGGAGGACAGGTTAGCAATCAGCCCCAGCATTTT. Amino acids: CAWSGGQVSNQPQHF.

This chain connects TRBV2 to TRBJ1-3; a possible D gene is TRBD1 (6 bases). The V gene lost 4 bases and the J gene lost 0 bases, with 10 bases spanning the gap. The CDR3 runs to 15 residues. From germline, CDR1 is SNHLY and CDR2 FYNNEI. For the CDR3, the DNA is TGTGCCAGCAGTGGGGACACTCTCTCTGGAAACACCATATATTTT. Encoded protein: CASSGDTLSGNTIYF.

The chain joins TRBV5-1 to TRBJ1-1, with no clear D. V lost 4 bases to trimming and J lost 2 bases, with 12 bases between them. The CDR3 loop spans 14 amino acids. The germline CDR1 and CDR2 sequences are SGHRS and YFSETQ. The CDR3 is CASSPGGFNTEAFF. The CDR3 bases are TGCGCCAGCAGCCCTGGAGGCTTTAACACTGAAGCTTTCTTT. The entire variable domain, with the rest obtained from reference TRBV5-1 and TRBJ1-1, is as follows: KAGVTQTPRYLIKTRGQQVTLSCSPISGHRSVSWYQQTPGQGLQFLFEYFSETQRNKGNFPGRFSGRQFSNSRSEMNVSTLELGDSALYLCASSPGGFNTEAFFGQGTRLTVV.

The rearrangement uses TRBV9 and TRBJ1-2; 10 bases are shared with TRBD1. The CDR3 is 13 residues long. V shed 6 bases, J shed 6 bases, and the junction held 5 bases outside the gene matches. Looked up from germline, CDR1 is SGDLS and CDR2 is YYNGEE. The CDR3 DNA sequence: TGTGCCAGCAAGAGGACAGGGGGGGATGGCTACACCTTC. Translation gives CASKRTGGDGYTF.

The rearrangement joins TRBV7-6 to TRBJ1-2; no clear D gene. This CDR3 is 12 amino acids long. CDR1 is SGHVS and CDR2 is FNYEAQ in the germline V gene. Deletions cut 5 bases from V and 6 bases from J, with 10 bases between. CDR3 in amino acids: CASSPAGDGYTF. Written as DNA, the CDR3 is TGTGCCAGCAGCCCCGCGGGTGATGGCTACACCTTC. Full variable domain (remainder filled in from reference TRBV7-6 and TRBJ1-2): GAGVSQSPRYKVTKRGQDVALRCDPISGHVSLYWYRQALGQGPEFLTYFNYEAQQDKSGLPNDRFSAERPEGSISTLTIQRTEQRDSAMYRCASSPAGDGYTFGSGTRLTVV.

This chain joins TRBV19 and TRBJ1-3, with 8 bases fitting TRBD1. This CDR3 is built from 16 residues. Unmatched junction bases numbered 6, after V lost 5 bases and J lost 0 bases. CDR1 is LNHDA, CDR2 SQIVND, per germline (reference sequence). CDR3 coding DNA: TGTGCCAGTAGTTACAGGGGGGTCTACTCTGGAAACACCATATATTTT. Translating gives CASSYRGVYSGNTIYF.

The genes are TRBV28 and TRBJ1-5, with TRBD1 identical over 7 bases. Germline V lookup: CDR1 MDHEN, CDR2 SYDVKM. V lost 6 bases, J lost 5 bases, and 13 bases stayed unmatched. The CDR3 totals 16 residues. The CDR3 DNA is TGTGCCAGCAGCTATGCCGGGACAGATATGTATCAGCCCCAGCATTTT. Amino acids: CASSYAGTDMYQPQHF.

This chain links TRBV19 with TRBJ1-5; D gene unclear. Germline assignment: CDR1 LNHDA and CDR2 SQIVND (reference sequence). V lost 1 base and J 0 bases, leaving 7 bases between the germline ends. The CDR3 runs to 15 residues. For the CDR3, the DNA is TGTGCCAGTAGTATAGTTCCAGATAGCAATCAGCCCCAGCATTTT. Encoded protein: CASSIVPDSNQPQHF. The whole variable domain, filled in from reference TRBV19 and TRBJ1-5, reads DGGITQSPKYLFRKEGQNVTLSCEQNLNHDAMYWYRQDPGQGLRLIYYSQIVNDFQKGDIAEGYSVSREKKESFPLTVTSAQKNPTAFYLCASSIVPDSNQPQHFGDGTRLSIL.

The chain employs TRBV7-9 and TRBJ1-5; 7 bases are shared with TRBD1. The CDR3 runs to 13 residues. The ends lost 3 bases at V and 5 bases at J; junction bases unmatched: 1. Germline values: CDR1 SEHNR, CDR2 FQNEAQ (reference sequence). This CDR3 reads CASSFDRDQPQHF. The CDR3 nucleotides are TGTGCCAGCAGCTTTGACAGGGATCAGCCCCAGCATTTT.

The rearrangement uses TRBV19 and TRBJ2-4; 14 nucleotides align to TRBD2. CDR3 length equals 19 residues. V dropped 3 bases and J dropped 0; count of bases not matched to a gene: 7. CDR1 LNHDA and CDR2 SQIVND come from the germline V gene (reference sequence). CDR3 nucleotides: TGTGCCAGTAGTATGAGGACTAGCGGGGGGAGATTAGCCAAAAACATTCAGTACTTC. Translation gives CASSMRTSGGRLAKNIQYF.